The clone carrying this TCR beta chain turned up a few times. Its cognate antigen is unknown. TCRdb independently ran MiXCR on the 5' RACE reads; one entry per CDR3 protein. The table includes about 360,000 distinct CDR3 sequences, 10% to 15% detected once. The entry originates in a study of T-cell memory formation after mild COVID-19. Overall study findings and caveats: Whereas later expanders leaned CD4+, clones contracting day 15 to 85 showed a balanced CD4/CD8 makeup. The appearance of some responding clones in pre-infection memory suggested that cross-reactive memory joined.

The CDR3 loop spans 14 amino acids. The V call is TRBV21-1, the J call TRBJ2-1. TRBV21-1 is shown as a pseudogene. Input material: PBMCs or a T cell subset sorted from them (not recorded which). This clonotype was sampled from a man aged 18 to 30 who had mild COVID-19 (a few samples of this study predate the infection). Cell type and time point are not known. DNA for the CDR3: TGTGCCAGCAGCAGTGGGCAGGTCGGAAATGAGCAGTTCTTC. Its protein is CASSSGQVGNEQFF.